This TCR beta chain was captured by sequencing in a study of blood T cell repertoires in COVID-19. The data were produced by immunoSEQ multiplex PCR, yet TCRdb's version contains in-frame clones alone and is incomplete. The table shows fewer than 350,000 clones, with 81% occurring only once. This clone was picked up a small number of times. Germline assignment: CDR1 SEHNR and CDR2 FQNEAQ (reference sequence). The CDR3 length is 11 residues. Between the trimmed V and J ends, which lost 2 bases and 5 bases, there was a span of 4 bases. This chain connects TRBV7-9 to TRBJ2-7; D gene unclear. Sequenced input: peripheral blood. The TCR originated in a woman between 55 and 75 years old with active or convalescent COVID-19. CDR3 coding DNA: TGTGCCAGCAGCTTAATAGACGAGCAGTACTTC. Translation: CASSLIDEQYF.